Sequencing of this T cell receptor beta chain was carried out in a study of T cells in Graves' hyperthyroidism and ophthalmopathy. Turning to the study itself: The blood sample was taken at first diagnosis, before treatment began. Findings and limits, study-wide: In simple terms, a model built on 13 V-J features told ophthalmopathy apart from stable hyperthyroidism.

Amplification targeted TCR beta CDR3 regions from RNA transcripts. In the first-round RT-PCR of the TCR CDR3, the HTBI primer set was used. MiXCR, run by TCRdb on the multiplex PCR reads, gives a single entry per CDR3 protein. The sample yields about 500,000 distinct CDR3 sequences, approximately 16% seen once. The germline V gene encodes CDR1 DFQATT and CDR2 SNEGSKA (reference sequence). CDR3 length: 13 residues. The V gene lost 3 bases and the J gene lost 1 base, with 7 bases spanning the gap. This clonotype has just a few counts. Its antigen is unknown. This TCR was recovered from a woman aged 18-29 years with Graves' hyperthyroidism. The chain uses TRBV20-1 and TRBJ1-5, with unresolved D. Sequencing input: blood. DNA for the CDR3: TGCAGTGCTAGCTACCAGAGCAATCAGCCCCAGCATTTT. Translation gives CSASYQSNQPQHF.